The rows below give T cell receptor beta chains drawn from one sample of a study of shared clonotypes between healthy human individuals. Sequencing used immunoSEQ multiplex PCR; TCRdb keeps in-frame clones, though not all of them. The data contain under 750,000 clones, 72% of them singletons. Material: memory CD4+ T cells sorted from blood. Receptors were obtained from a woman aged 25 to 45 in good health. The CDR3 runs from the conserved cysteine through the conserved F or W. D genes are given only for firm matches. The size field is filled for only some rows; it gives once, few, many or a size class.

TRBV11-3	-	-	TRBJ2-1	TGTGCCAGCAGCTTTTCGGGACCGACTGATGAGCAGTTCTTC	CASSFSGPTDEQFF
TRBV30	TRBD1	-	TRBJ2-5	TGTGCCTGGAAAACACAGGGGGCTGGGGAGACCCAGTACTTC	CAWKTQGAGETQYF
TRBV28	TRBD1	few	TRBJ1-4	TGTGCCAGCAGTTTTTTAGGGGGCTTGGCTAATGAAAAACTGTTTTTT	CASSFLGGLANEKLFF
TRBV7-9	-	-	TRBJ2-3	TGTGCCAGCAGCTCGGACAGACCGACATATACGCAGTATTTT	CASSSDRPTYTQYF
TRBV18	TRBD1	-	TRBJ1-4	TGTGCCAGCTCGGTGACAGGGGCGCATGAAAAACTGTTTTTT	CASSVTGAHEKLFF
TRBV28	-	few	TRBJ2-6	TGTGCCAGCAGGACTGGATCTGGGGCCAACGTCCTGACTTTC	CASRTGSGANVLTF
TRBV7-9	-	few	TRBJ2-7	TGTGCCAGCAGCCACACACAGGGTGGCGAGCAGTACTTC	CASSHTQGGEQYF
TRBV29-1	-	few	TRBJ1-4	TGCAGCGCTACACAGGGTTACGAAAAACTGTTTTTT	CSATQGYEKLFF
TRBV4-1	-	many	TRBJ2-7	TGCGCCAGCAGCCCCCTACTTTTCTACGAGCAGTACTTC	CASSPLLFYEQYF
TRBV30	-	-	TRBJ2-7	TGTGCCTGGAGTTATAAAGGACAGCTTTACGAGCAGTACTTC	CAWSYKGQLYEQYF
TRBV18	-	many	TRBJ2-7	TGTGCCAGCTCGCGAATCTACGAGCAGTACTTC	CASSRIYEQYF
TRBV27	TRBD2	-	TRBJ2-5	TGTGCCAGTACTAGACTAGCGGCAAACCAAGAGACCCAGTACTTC	CASTRLAANQETQYF
TRBV18	TRBD2	-	TRBJ2-1	TGTGCCAGCTCACCAAGCAGGGCGGGAGGCGAGAGTGAGCAGTTCTTC	CASSPSRAGGESEQFF
TRBV7-3	-	-	TRBJ2-1	TGTGCCAGCAGCGGATCCCGGGACTCCTACAATGAGCAGTTCTTC	CASSGSRDSYNEQFF
TRBV5-1	TRBD2	few	TRBJ2-7	TGCGCCAGCAGCTTGGGTAGCGGGGAAACCTACGAGCAGTACTTC	CASSLGSGETYEQYF
TRBV7-2	-	-	TRBJ2-7	TGTGCCAGCAGCTTGCAGGGGCCCACCTACGAGCAGTACTTC	CASSLQGPTYEQYF
TRBV27	-	once	TRBJ1-1	TGTGCCAGCAGTTTACGGGGGAACACTGAAGCTTTCTTT	CASSLRGNTEAFF
TRBV27	TRBD2	-	TRBJ2-5	TGTGCCAGCAGTTTTGGACTAGCGGGAGTAGAGACCCAGTACTTC	CASSFGLAGVETQYF
TRBV7-8	-	few	TRBJ1-4	TGTGCCAGCAGCTTAACGGCAGTAAATGAAAAACTGTTTTTT	CASSLTAVNEKLFF
TRBV6-1	TRBD1	few	TRBJ1-5	TGTGCCAGCAGTGCCCAGGACAGGGTGTCGGATCAGCCCCAGCATTTT	CASSAQDRVSDQPQHF
TRBV19	-	-	TRBJ2-1	TGTGCCAGCCCCAACCACAGACTCCTTTACAATGAGCAGTTCTTC	CASPNHRLLYNEQFF
TRBV6-1	-	-	TRBJ2-3	TGTGCCAGCAGCACTTATACCACGCAAGATACGCAGTATTTT	CASSTYTTQDTQYF
TRBV21-1	-	-	TRBJ1-5	TGTGCCAGCAGCAAACGGGCGGATAGCAATCAGCCCCAGCATTTT	CASSKRADSNQPQHF
TRBV7-3	-	-	TRBJ1-1	TGTGCCAGCAGCTTAACCGCAAACACTGAAGCTTTCTTT	CASSLTANTEAFF
TRBV28	TRBD1	-	TRBJ1-2	TGTGCCAGCAAAAAGACAGGGCCGAGCTATGGCTACACCTTC	CASKKTGPSYGYTF
TRBV27	TRBD1	few	TRBJ2-5	TGTGCCAGCAGGCTAACAGGGGGAGAGACCCAGTACTTC	CASRLTGGETQYF
TRBV19	-	-	TRBJ2-2	TGTGCCAGTAGTTTTGATACAGTAATTACCGGGGAGCTGTTTTTT	CASSFDTVITGELFF
TRBV28	-	-	TRBJ2-1	TGTGCCAGCAGTTTCGTGGGGGCTCTCTCCTACAATGAGCAGTTCTTC	CASSFVGALSYNEQFF
TRBV18	TRBD1	-	TRBJ2-2	TGTGCCAGCGGGCCACCGGGACAGGGGGTCACCGGGGAGCTGTTTTTT	CASGPPGQGVTGELFF
TRBV15	-	-	TRBJ2-1	TGTGCCACCAGCAGAGGCCTGAGCTCCTACAATGAGCAGTTCTTC	CATSRGLSSYNEQFF
TRBV7-9	-	-	TRBJ1-1	TGTGCCAGCAGCTTTACGGGCATGAACACTGAAGCTTTCTTT	CASSFTGMNTEAFF
TRBV7-9	-	-	TRBJ1-2	TGTGCCAGCAGCGCCGGTAGCAACTATGGCTACACCTTC	CASSAGSNYGYTF
TRBV7-2	-	-	TRBJ1-1	TGTGCCAGCAGCTTATGGGCAGCCATGAACACTGAAGCTTTCTTT	CASSLWAAMNTEAFF
TRBV5-1	-	-	TRBJ1-1	TGCGCCAGCAGCTCAGGACCCTCGAACACTGAAGCTTTCTTT	CASSSGPSNTEAFF
TRBV19	TRBD1	-	TRBJ2-7	TGTGCCAGTAGTATAGATTTTGGGACAGGGCCGGTGGAGCAGTACTTC	CASSIDFGTGPVEQYF
TRBV19	-	-	TRBJ1-1	TGTGCCAGTAGTAATCAGGGGTGGACCTTGAACACTGAAGCTTTCTTT	CASSNQGWTLNTEAFF
TRBV5-1	-	-	TRBJ1-1	TGCGCCAGCAGCTTGTTGCCGAACACTGAAGCTTTCTTT	CASSLLPNTEAFF
TRBV6-5	-	-	TRBJ2-5	TGTGCCAGCAGTTACTTACACAGGGAAGGGACCCAGTACTTC	CASSYLHREGTQYF
TRBV30	-	-	TRBJ2-1	TGTGCCTGGAGTGTGACTAGTAGGGTCAATGAGCAGTTCTTC	CAWSVTSRVNEQFF
TRBV6-5	-	once	TRBJ2-7	TGTGCCAGCAGTTACCTCGTGGGAGGGGGGAACGAGCAGTACTTC	CASSYLVGGGNEQYF
TRBV25-1	-	many	TRBJ2-7	TGTGCCAGCAGTGACAACTACGAGCAGTACTTC	CASSDNYEQYF
TRBV2	-	many	TRBJ1-5	TGTGCCAGCAGTGAAGAACTGTTTAGCAATCAGCCCCAGCATTTT	CASSEELFSNQPQHF
TRBV28	-	few	TRBJ2-7	TGTGCCTCCGGCCGGGCGGACTACGAGCAGTACTTC	CASGRADYEQYF